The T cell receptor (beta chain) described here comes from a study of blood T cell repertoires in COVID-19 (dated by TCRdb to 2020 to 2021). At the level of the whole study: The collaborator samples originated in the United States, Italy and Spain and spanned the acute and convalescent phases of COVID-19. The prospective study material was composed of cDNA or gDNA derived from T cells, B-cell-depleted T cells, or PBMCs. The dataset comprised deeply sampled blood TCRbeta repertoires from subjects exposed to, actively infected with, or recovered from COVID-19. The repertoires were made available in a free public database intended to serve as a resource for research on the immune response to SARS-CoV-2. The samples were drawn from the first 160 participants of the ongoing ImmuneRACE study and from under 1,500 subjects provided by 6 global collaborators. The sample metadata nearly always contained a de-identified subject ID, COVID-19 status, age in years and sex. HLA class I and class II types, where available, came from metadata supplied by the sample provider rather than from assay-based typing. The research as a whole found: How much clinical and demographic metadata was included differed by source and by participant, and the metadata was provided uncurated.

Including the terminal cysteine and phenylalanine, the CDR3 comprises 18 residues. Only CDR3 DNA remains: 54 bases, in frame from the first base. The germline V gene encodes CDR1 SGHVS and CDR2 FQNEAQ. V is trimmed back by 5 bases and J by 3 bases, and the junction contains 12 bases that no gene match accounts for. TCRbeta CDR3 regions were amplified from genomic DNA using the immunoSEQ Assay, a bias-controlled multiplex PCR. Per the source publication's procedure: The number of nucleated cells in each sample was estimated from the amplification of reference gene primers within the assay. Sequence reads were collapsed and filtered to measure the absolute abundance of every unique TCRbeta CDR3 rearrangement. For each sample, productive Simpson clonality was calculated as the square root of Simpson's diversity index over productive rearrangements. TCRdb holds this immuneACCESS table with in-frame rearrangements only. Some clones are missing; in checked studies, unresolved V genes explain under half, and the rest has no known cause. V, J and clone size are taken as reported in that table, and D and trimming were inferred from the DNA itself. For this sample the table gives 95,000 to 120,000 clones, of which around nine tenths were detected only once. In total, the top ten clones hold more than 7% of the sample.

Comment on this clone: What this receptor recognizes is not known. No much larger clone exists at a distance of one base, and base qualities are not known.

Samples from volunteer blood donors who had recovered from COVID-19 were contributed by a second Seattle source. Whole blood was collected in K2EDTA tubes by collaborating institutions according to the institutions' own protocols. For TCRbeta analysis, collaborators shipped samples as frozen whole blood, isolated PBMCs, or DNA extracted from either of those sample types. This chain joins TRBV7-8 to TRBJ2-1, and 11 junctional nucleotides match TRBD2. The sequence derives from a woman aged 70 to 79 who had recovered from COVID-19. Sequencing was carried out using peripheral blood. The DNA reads TGTGCCAGCAGCGGTCATAGCGGGGGGGCCCTGCGCTACAATGAGCAGTTCTTC. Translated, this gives CASSGHSGGALRYNEQFF.